Each of the 2 T cell receptor beta chains below was sequenced from the same sample in a study of shared clonotypes between healthy human individuals. Only in-frame clones appear in the TCRdb table, and some are missing; sequencing was by immunoSEQ multiplex PCR. The table shows fewer than 200,000 clones, with approximately 61% occurring only once. The sample was memory CD4+ T cells sorted from blood. The subset denotes: CD45RA-negative fraction. The receptors derive from a man younger than 40 in good health.

CDR3 sequence: CASSLSTSSGGNEQFF. Here the CDR3 DNA reads TGTGCCAGCAGTTTATCGACGTCTAGCGGGGGTAATGAGCAGTTCTTC. The chain is built from TRBV27 and TRBJ2-1; 10 bases are shared with TRBD2. Germline CDR1 MNHEY, CDR2 SMNVEV (reference sequence). This CDR3 is 16 amino acids long. V trimming: 0 bases; J trimming: 7 bases; junction bases outside the gene matches: 6.

The chain links TRBV27 to TRBJ2-1; unclear D gene. V dropped 0 bases and J dropped 3 bases, with 3 bases sitting between them. This CDR3 has 13 amino acids. Germline CDR1 MNHEY, CDR2 SMNVEV (reference sequence). The CDR3 region has the DNA TGTGCCAGCAGTTTATCCTTCTACAATGAGCAGTTCTTC. This sequence encodes CASSLSFYNEQFF.